These 4 T cell receptor beta chains share one sample of origin, sequenced in a study of blood T cells in healthy people across ages (dated by TCRdb to 2013 to 2016). Library preparation used 5' RACE. TCRdb lists the instrument as Illumina HiSeq 2500. A second 7 to 11 cycle PCR used a sample-barcoded 5' primer and a J-beta primer mix. TCRdb itself trimmed the public reads at Q25 with fastp, ran MiXCR and retained productive beta chains. Duplicate CDR3 protein sequences are folded into a single record with the most common DNA and genes. This sample holds almost 300,000 distinct CDR3 sequences; 25% to 30% were observed only once. Of the sample, approximately 28% falls within the top ten clones. The sample taken for sequencing was blood. These receptors all stem from a woman in her 70s in good health.

CDR3: CASSRYRDSNQPQHF. CDR3 bases: TGTGCCAGCAGCCGATACAGGGATAGCAATCAGCCCCAGCATTTT. The V call is TRBV7-2, the J call TRBJ1-5, with a tentative D call TRBD1 (6 bases). Trimming left V 5 bases short and J 0 bases short, with 11 bases between. The germline V gene has CDR1 SGHTA and CDR2 FQGNSA. The CDR3 consists of 15 residues. The whole variable domain, remainder taken from reference TRBV7-2 and TRBJ1-5, is GAGVSQSPSNKVTEKGKDVELRCDPISGHTALYWYRQSLGQGLEFLIYFQGNSAPDKSGLPSDRFSAERTGGSVSTLTIQRTQQEDSAVYLCASSRYRDSNQPQHFGDGTRLSIL.

The chain carries TRBV7-3 and TRBJ1-5, with TRBD1 identical over 9 bases. J lost 6 bases, V lost 3 bases, and 6 bases had no gene match. The length of the CDR3 is 15 residues. The V gene's germline CDR1 is SGHTA and CDR2 FQGTGA. The chain's CDR3 is CASSLDGTGSQPQHF. CDR3 coding DNA: TGTGCCAGCAGCTTGGACGGGACAGGGAGTCAGCCCCAGCATTTT.

The V gene is TRBV7-2, the J gene TRBJ2-3; 9 bases agree with TRBD2. This CDR3 comprises 17 residues. Germline assignment: CDR1 SGHTA and CDR2 FQGNSA. J was trimmed by 5 bases and V by 6 bases; bases with no gene match: 15. CDR3 in amino acids: CASSPLRLAEDRDTQYF. The CDR3 DNA reads as TGTGCCAGCAGTCCCCTCCGACTAGCGGAGGACAGAGATACGCAGTATTTT.

The CDR3, as DNA: TGTGCCACCAGCAGAGATCCGACAGGGAATTCCGGGGAGCTGTTTTTT. Its protein product is CATSRDPTGNSGELFF. The rearrangement uses TRBV15 and TRBJ2-2; TRBD1 agrees at 7 bases. The V gene end was trimmed by 0 bases and the J gene end by 6 bases; junction bases not matched to a gene: 7. Germline values: CDR1 LNHNV, CDR2 YYDKDF (reference sequence). This CDR3 contains 16 residues.